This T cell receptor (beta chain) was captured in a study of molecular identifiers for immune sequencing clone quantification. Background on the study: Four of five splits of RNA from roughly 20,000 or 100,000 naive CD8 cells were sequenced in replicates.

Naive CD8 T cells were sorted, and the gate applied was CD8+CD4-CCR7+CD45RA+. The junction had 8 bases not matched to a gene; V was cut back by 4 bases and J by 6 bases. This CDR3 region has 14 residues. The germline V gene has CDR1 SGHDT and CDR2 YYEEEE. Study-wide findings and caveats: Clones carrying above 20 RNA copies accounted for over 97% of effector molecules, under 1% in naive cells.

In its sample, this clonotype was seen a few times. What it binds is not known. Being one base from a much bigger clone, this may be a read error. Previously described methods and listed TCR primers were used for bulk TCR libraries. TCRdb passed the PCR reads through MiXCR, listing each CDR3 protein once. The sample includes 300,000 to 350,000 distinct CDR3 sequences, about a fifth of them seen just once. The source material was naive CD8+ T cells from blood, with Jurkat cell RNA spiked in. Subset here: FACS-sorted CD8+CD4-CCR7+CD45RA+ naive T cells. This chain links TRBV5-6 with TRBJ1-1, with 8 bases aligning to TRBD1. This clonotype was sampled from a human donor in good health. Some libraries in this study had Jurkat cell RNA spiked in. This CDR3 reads CASSIRQGAAEAFF. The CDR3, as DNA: TGTGCCAGCAGCATCAGGCAGGGGGCTGCTGAAGCTTTCTTT.